One and the same sample provided the 26 T cell receptor beta chains below, sequenced in a study of monozygotic twins with inflammatory bowel disease. TCRdb reprocessed the 5' RACE reads, keeping one entry per CDR3 protein, no DNA. Here the sample table reports approximately 340,000 distinct CDR3 sequences. The sequencing input was blood. The source is a human donor with ulcerative colitis or Crohn's disease, or a healthy co-twin of an affected twin (not recorded which).

The J gene is TRBJ2-7, the V gene TRBV29-1; TCRdb proposes TRBD1, but this gene call is untestable without DNA. CDR3 length equals 12 residues. Germline V gene sequence: CDR1 SQVTM, CDR2 ANQGSEA. The CDR3 reads CSVYDRAREQYF.

This CDR3 reads CASSLARNTIYF. The V call is TRBV7-2, the J call TRBJ1-3. The length of the CDR3 is 12 residues. In germline, CDR1 is SGHTA, CDR2 FQGNSA.

The chain employs TRBV5-5 and TRBJ2-5; TCRdb lists TRBD1, though no DNA is available to test this call. The germline gives CDR1 SGHKS, CDR2 YYEKEE (reference sequence). The length of the CDR3 is 15 residues. CDR3 amino acids: CASSLPGTAQETQYF.

The chain joins TRBV7-2 to TRBJ2-2; TCRdb calls TRBD2, which cannot be checked without DNA. CDR3 size: 15 residues. Germline V gives CDR1 SGHTA, CDR2 FQGNSA. The CDR3 sequence is CASSSGAGVSRELFF.

The chain has TRBV6-2 or TRBV6-3 and TRBJ1-3. Germline V gene data show CDR1 as MNHEY and CDR2 as SVGEGT. The CDR3 covers 14 residues. The CDR3 loop is CASRSTVSGNTIYF.

CDR3 sequence: CASSLATTEGHYNEQFF. J is TRBJ2-1 and V is TRBV7-8; TCRdb proposes TRBD1, but this gene call is untestable without DNA. The CDR3 runs to 17 residues. From germline, CDR1 is SGHVS and CDR2 FQNEAQ. Combining the CDR3 with reference TRBV7-8 and TRBJ2-1 gives the whole variable domain GAGVSQSPRYKVAKRGQDVALRCDPISGHVSLFWYQQALGQGPEFLTYFQNEAQLDKSGLPSDRFFAERPEGSVSTLKIQRTQQEDSAVYLCASSLATTEGHYNEQFFGPGTRLTVL.

The V gene is TRBV6-1, the J gene TRBJ2-7; without DNA, the TCRdb call of TRBD2 cannot be checked. The CDR3 runs 15 residues. Germline V lookup: CDR1 MNHNS, CDR2 SASEGT. CDR3 amino acids: CASSPKTSGSYEQYF.

This chain connects TRBV3-1 to TRBJ2-1; the D gene TCRdb calls, TRBD1, cannot be checked with no DNA. Germline V gene sequence: CDR1 LGHDT, CDR2 YNNKEL (reference sequence). This CDR3 has 15 residues. The CDR3 reads CASSPEGGPYNEQFF.

The rearrangement links TRBV10-3 to TRBJ2-2; no DNA is available, so the TRBD1 call from TCRdb remains unchecked. Germline CDR1 ENHRY, CDR2 SYGVKD. The CDR3 totals 13 residues. CDR3 loop: CAIRSGGNGGLFF.

The CDR3 here is CSARDRGPGYNSPLHF. The J gene is TRBJ1-6, the V gene TRBV20-1; with no DNA, the TCRdb D assignment of TRBD1 cannot be verified. This CDR3 is 16 amino acids long. Germline V gives CDR1 DFQATT, CDR2 SNEGSKA (reference sequence).

The chain combines TRBV5-4 with TRBJ2-3; there is no DNA to check the TCRdb D call of TRBD2. This CDR3 is built from 17 residues. Germline CDR1 and CDR2: SGHNT and YYREEE (reference sequence). The CDR3 here is CASSLGPGGPSTDTQYF.

The gene calls are TRBV7-2 and TRBJ2-7; without DNA, the TCRdb call of TRBD2 cannot be checked. Germline CDR1 and CDR2: SGHTA and FQGNSA. The CDR3 is 19 residues long. The CDR3 region is CASSLGLGARGGGPDEQYF.

The chain uses TRBV4-1 and TRBJ2-2; the D gene TCRdb calls, TRBD2, cannot be checked with no DNA. The germline gives CDR1 MGHRA, CDR2 YSYEKL. The CDR3 is 17 amino acids. CDR3 amino acids: CASSQEGLAGGTGELFF.

This sequence joins TRBV19 and TRBJ1-2. The length of the CDR3 is 14 residues. The germline V gene has CDR1 LNHDA and CDR2 SQIVND (reference sequence). The chain's CDR3 is CASTPGQRTYGYTF.

The chain couples TRBV7-9 to TRBJ2-3; TCRdb indicates TRBD1, and absent DNA this call remains unverified. This CDR3 contains 15 residues. Per the germline V gene, CDR1 is SEHNR and CDR2 is FQNEAQ (reference sequence). CDR3 residues: CASSPDRVRTDTQYF.

V and J are TRBV29-1 and TRBJ1-2; as DNA is missing, the TRBD1 call by TCRdb cannot be tested. This CDR3 has 13 amino acids. Germline loops: CDR1 SQVTM, CDR2 ANQGSEA. The CDR3 loop reads CSAERSRQYGYTF.

The chain carries TRBV6-5 and TRBJ2-6; TCRdb designates TRBD1, a call that cannot be tested without DNA. The CDR3 contains 18 residues. Germline lookup yields CDR1 MNHEY and CDR2 SVGAGI. The CDR3 loop is CASSSHMTGGSGANVLTF.

The gene calls are TRBV24-1 and TRBJ2-5; TCRdb picks TRBD1, but there is no DNA to check that call. Germline V gives CDR1 KGHDR, CDR2 SFDVKD. This CDR3 is 16 amino acids long. CDR3 region: CATSVSGGGKRGTQYF.

The chain has TRBV20-1 and TRBJ2-7. Germline lookup yields CDR1 DFQATT and CDR2 SNEGSKA (reference sequence). CDR3 size: 12 residues. CDR3 sequence reads: CSVTRGSYEQYF.

CDR3 loop: CASSLRRIPSGEAKNIQYF. V gene TRBV27 combines with J gene TRBJ2-4; the TRBD2 assignment by TCRdb is unverifiable without DNA. There are 19 residues in the CDR3. Germline CDR1 and CDR2: MNHEY and SMNVEV (reference sequence).

The chain uses TRBV7-6 and TRBJ1-3; there is no DNA to check the TCRdb D call of TRBD1. The length of the CDR3 is 14 residues. Germline CDR1 reads SGHVS; CDR2 reads FNYEAQ. The CDR3 loop reads CASSRDRGGNTIYF. Filled out from reference TRBV7-6 and TRBJ1-3, the complete variable domain reads GAGVSQSPRYKVTKRGQDVALRCDPISGHVSLYWYRQALGQGPEFLTYFNYEAQQDKSGLPNDRFSAERPEGSISTLTIQRTEQRDSAMYRCASSRDRGGNTIYFGEGSWLTVV.

The J gene is TRBJ1-6, the V gene TRBV29-1; the TCRdb call, TRBD1, lacks DNA for checking. The germline gives CDR1 SQVTM, CDR2 ANQGSEA. The CDR3 runs 13 residues. This chain's CDR3 is CSVSTGDNSLLHF. Full variable domain (missing parts from reference TRBV29-1 and TRBJ1-6): SAVISQKPSRDICQRGTSLTIQCQVDSQVTMMFWYRQQPGQSLTLIATANQGSEATYESGFVIDKFPISRPNLTFSTLTVSNMSPEDSSIYLCSVSTGDNSLLHFGNGTRLTVT.

The CDR3 region is CASSYLLLGQGNTGELFF. The chain couples TRBV6-2 or TRBV6-3 to TRBJ2-2; TCRdb lists TRBD1, though no DNA is available to test this call. Germline values: CDR1 MNHEY, CDR2 SVGEGT. CDR3 size: 18 residues.

The V and J genes are TRBV12-3 or TRBV12-4 and TRBJ1-1; TCRdb proposes TRBD1, but this gene call is untestable without DNA. The CDR3 loop spans 13 amino acids. CDR3 protein: CASSRQASTEAFF.

This sequence joins TRBV12-3 or TRBV12-4 and TRBJ1-5; TCRdb picks TRBD1, but there is no DNA to check that call. This CDR3 spans 17 amino acids. CDR3 in amino acids: CASSTTPGRDSNQPQHF.

The chain uses TRBV12-3 or TRBV12-4 and TRBJ2-2; as DNA is missing, the TRBD2 call by TCRdb cannot be tested. The CDR3 is 15 residues long. CDR3 loop: CASSQSGGPTGELFF.